The T cell receptor beta chain described here comes from a study of blood T cell repertoires in COVID-19. Study-level information: The United States, Italy and Spain supplied acute and convalescent COVID-19 samples. Sources were T cells, B-cell-depleted T cells, or PBMCs; the material itself was cDNA or gDNA.

The CDR3 has 13 amino acids. V was clipped by 8 bases and J by 8 bases, with 18 bases between them. Germline CDR1 is MNHEY and CDR2 is SVGAGI. Original handling: Quantification of nucleated cells was approximated via reference gene primer amplification. The table came from immunoSEQ multiplex PCR; TCRdb's copy has only in-frame clones and leaves some out. V, J and clone size were drawn from that table, and D and trimming were deduced from the DNA. Of roughly 110,000 clones listed, about 90% are singletons. Sequenced sample: peripheral blood. The chain is built from TRBV6-5 and TRBJ1-2; the D is unclear. The source is a woman in her 30s with acute or convalescent COVID-19. CDR3 region: CASSAGGFGGYTF. In nucleotides, the CDR3 is TGTGCCAGCTCGGCAGGAGGATTTGGAGGCTACACCTTC.